This T cell receptor beta chain was recorded in a study of blood T cell repertoires in COVID-19. Some clones are missing from TCRdb's copy, which holds only in-frame ones; the method was immunoSEQ multiplex PCR. In the table there are about 200,000 clones, 88% of which are singletons. Germline CDR1 reads MGHDK; CDR2 reads SYGVNS. Trimming stripped 6 bases from V and 3 bases from J, with 12 bases between. This CDR3 is built from 15 residues. The sample comprised peripheral blood. V gene TRBV25-1 combines with J gene TRBJ2-6; D ambiguous. This clonotype originated in a man between 35 and 55 years old with active or convalescent COVID-19. CDR3 nucleotide sequence: TGTGCCAGCAGCCCTACCGGTGGTGGGGCCAACGTCCTGACTTTC. Its protein product is CASSPTGGGANVLTF. Full variable domain (missing parts from reference TRBV25-1 and TRBJ2-6): EADIYQTPRYLVIGTGKKITLECSQTMGHDKMYWYQQDPGMELHLIHYSYGVNSTEKGDLSSESTVSRIRTEHFPLTLESARPSHTSQYLCASSPTGGGANVLTFGAGSRLTVL.